This passage covers 22 T cell receptor beta chains from one sample sequenced in a study of OX40 agonist ivuxolimab in advanced cancers. Profiling relied on immunoSEQ multiplex PCR, and the TCRdb table lists in-frame clones only, not all of them. The table shows some 80,000 clones, with roughly 92% occurring only once. The specimen comprised CD4+ or CD8+ T cells sorted from blood, sampled in a trial of the OX40 agonist ivuxolimab. The receptor set was obtained from an adult with an advanced solid tumor such as melanoma, head and neck, liver or kidney cancer.

The CDR3, as DNA: TGTGCCAGTAGTCCTCCCCTTCACGGACGGCCCATTGAAGCTTTCTTT. Amino acid sequence: CASSPPLHGRPIEAFF. The V gene is TRBV19, the J gene TRBJ1-1; the D is unclear. The CDR3 has 16 amino acids. Trimming pared 5 bases from V and 7 bases from J, leaving 23 bases between. Germline V gives CDR1 LNHDA, CDR2 SQIVND (reference sequence). The whole variable domain, remainder taken from reference TRBV19 and TRBJ1-1, is DGGITQSPKYLFRKEGQNVTLSCEQNLNHDAMYWYRQDPGQGLRLIYYSQIVNDFQKGDIAEGYSVSREKKESFPLTVTSAQKNPTAFYLCASSPPLHGRPIEAFFGQGTRLTVV.

The CDR3 DNA follows: TGTGCCAGCAGCCCCTCTAGCGGGGCCCAGTATTTT. This codes for CASSPSSGAQYF. The chain uses TRBV7-3 and TRBJ2-3, with 9 bases identical to TRBD2. CDR1 is SGHTA and CDR2 is FQGTGA in the germline V gene. The CDR3 consists of 12 residues. V was pared by 5 bases and J by 12 bases, with 6 bases of the junction left unmatched.

This chain connects TRBV6-6 to TRBJ1-1; D is possibly TRBD1 (6 bases). The CDR3 runs to 13 residues. Between the trimmed V and J ends, which lost 7 bases and 1 base, there was a span of 10 bases. CDR1 and CDR2 from the germline V gene are MNHNY and SVGAGI (reference sequence). This CDR3 is CASNKQGNTEAFF. The DNA for the CDR3 is TGTGCCAGCAACAAACAGGGGAACACTGAAGCTTTCTTT.

The chain combines TRBV11-2 with TRBJ2-3; 7 nucleotides line up with TRBD2. The CDR3 is made up of 15 amino acids. V lost 6 bases and J lost 2; bases outside the gene matches: 8. Germline V gives CDR1 SGHAT, CDR2 FQNNGV. The CDR3 here is CASRSAGLTTDTQYF. CDR3 DNA: TGTGCCAGCAGATCAGCGGGACTAACCACAGATACGCAGTATTTT.

The V and J genes are TRBV28 and TRBJ2-1; 16 nucleotides align to TRBD2. This CDR3 is built from 19 residues. Germline-derived CDR1 and CDR2 are MDHEN and SYDVKM. J was trimmed by 5 bases and V by 2 bases; bases with no gene match: 9. CDR3 DNA: TGTGCCAGCAGTTTAGTGCCCCCGGGACTAGCGGGGGGGCACAATGAGCAGTTCTTC. Protein sequence: CASSLVPPGLAGGHNEQFF.

The chain combines TRBV9 with TRBJ2-1, with D possibly matching TRBD2 (6 bases). Germline CDR1 reads SGDLS; CDR2 reads YYNGEE. Trimming left V 3 bases short and J 9 bases short, with 13 bases between. CDR3 length: 13 amino acids. In DNA form, the CDR3 reads TGTGCCAGCAGCGCGGACTTGGGGGGTGAGCAGTTCTTC. It codes for CASSADLGGEQFF.

V and J are TRBV30 and TRBJ2-7; 9 nucleotides agree with TRBD2. The germline V gene encodes CDR1 GTSNPN and CDR2 SVGIG (reference sequence). The CDR3 totals 14 residues. With 1 base clipped from V and 1 base from J, the junction kept 2 bases outside the gene matches. The CDR3: CAWSDLAGSYEQYF. The DNA of the CDR3 is TGTGCCTGGAGTGACCTAGCGGGATCCTACGAGCAGTACTTC.

This chain joins TRBV4-1 and TRBJ2-7, with 7 bases that match TRBD1. The CDR3 is 16 amino acids. The trim removed 1 base at V and 3 bases at J, leaving 9 bases unmatched. Germline-derived CDR1 and CDR2 are MGHRA and YSYEKL. CDR3 nucleotide sequence: TGCGCCAGCAGCCAAGTACATCCGCGACAGGGCTACGAGCAGTACTTC. Amino acids: CASSQVHPRQGYEQYF.

The V call is TRBV2, the J call TRBJ2-7; 8 nucleotides agree with TRBD2. CDR1 is SNHLY and CDR2 is FYNNEI in the germline V gene. The J segment lost 0 bases and the V segment lost 7 bases, leaving 14 bases of the junction unmatched. This CDR3 has 17 amino acids. CDR3 in amino acids: CASTRSTSGRSSYEQYF. CDR3 coding DNA: TGTGCCAGCACCAGAAGTACTAGCGGACGGAGCTCCTACGAGCAGTACTTC.

The chain links TRBV13 to TRBJ2-5; TRBD1 matches at 8 bases. J gave up 4 bases and V 1 base, and 11 bases lay outside the gene matches. Germline V gene sequence: CDR1 PRHDT, CDR2 FYEKMQ (reference sequence). CDR3 size: 17 residues. CDR3 nucleotides: TGTGCCAGCAGCTTAGCCTGGGGCAGGGGGCCGGGAGAGACCCAGTACTTC. It codes for CASSLAWGRGPGETQYF.

This clone was detected only once. CDR3 region: CASSYSTLYGYTF. The CDR3 DNA sequence: TGTGCCAGCAGTTACTCGACATTATATGGCTACACCTTC. The V call is TRBV6-5, the J call TRBJ1-2, with D unresolved. CDR3 length: 13 residues. V was trimmed by 0 bases and J by 5 bases, leaving 7 bases between them. In germline, CDR1 is MNHEY, CDR2 SVGAGI.

This chain uses TRBV6-1 with TRBJ2-7; D perhaps matches TRBD1 (6 bases). Germline CDR1 and CDR2: MNHNS and SASEGT. The V gene lost 6 bases and the J gene lost 3 bases, with 9 bases spanning the gap. The CDR3 consists of 12 residues. CDR3 DNA: TGTGCCAGCAGGGACAGTTACTACGAGCAGTACTTC. Its translation is CASRDSYYEQYF.

V is TRBV5-1 and J is TRBJ1-5; 8 bases map to TRBD1. The junction had 4 bases not matched to a gene; V was cut back by 5 bases and J by 3 bases. Germline V gene data show CDR1 as SGHRS and CDR2 as YFSETQ. This CDR3 has 14 residues. The chain's CDR3 is CASRPTGANQPQHF. CDR3 coding DNA: TGCGCCAGCAGGCCGACAGGGGCCAATCAGCCCCAGCATTTT. The full variable domain, with the rest looked up from reference TRBV5-1 and TRBJ1-5, is KAGVTQTPRYLIKTRGQQVTLSCSPISGHRSVSWYQQTPGQGLQFLFEYFSETQRNKGNFPGRFSGRQFSNSRSEMNVSTLELGDSALYLCASRPTGANQPQHFGDGTRLSIL.

Turning to this clone: The sample carries other DNA sequences with the same CDR3. V and J are TRBV7-9 and TRBJ2-3; no clear D. From germline, CDR1 is SEHNR and CDR2 FQNEAQ (reference sequence). V lost 3 bases to trimming and J lost 6 bases, with 7 bases between them. The length of the CDR3 is 12 residues. Written as DNA, the CDR3 is TGTGCCAGCAGCTTTGGGTCGGATACGCAGTATTTT. Its protein product is CASSFGSDTQYF.

The rearrangement joins TRBV29-1 to TRBJ1-4, with D possibly matching TRBD1 (5 bases). From germline, CDR1 is SQVTM and CDR2 ANQGSEA. Trimming took off 4 bases at V and 2 bases at J, with 11 bases between the two ends. There are 14 residues in the CDR3. The CDR3 is CSVVAGKTNEKLFF. In DNA form, the CDR3 reads TGCAGCGTTGTTGCAGGGAAGACTAATGAAAAACTGTTTTTT.

This clone appeared a few times. The gene calls are TRBV27 and TRBJ1-1, with a tentative D call TRBD1 (5 bases). V lost 6 bases and J lost 10, with 18 bases in between. The CDR3 sequence is 13 residues long. Germline V gives CDR1 MNHEY, CDR2 SMNVEV (reference sequence). The CDR3, as DNA: TGTGCCAGCAGAATAACCGGTACAGGCCTAGCTTTCTTT. Protein: CASRITGTGLAFF.

Here the CDR3 DNA reads TGCACCAGCAGTGTGGGAACGCGTTTGTGCACAAGTCGGGCCAACGTCCTGACTTTC. This sequence encodes CTSSVGTRLCTSRANVLTF. The chain couples TRBV1 to TRBJ2-6. TRBV1 is marked as a pseudogene. This CDR3 has 19 residues.

The chain combines TRBV5-8 with TRBJ2-5, with TRBD2 as a possible D gene (7 bases). V was trimmed by 4 bases and J by 5 bases, leaving 18 bases between them. The CDR3 spans 15 residues. Germline V gene lookup returns CDR1 SGHTS and CDR2 YDEGEE. CDR3 bases: TGTGCCAGCAGCCTTCTGGGGGGGGCGACGGAGACCCAGTACTTC. It translates to CASSLLGGATETQYF.

The genes are TRBV4-1 and TRBJ1-1; unclear D gene. Germline V CDR1 and CDR2: MGHRA, YSYEKL. The CDR3 is 15 residues long. V was pared by 0 bases and J by 2 bases, with 10 bases between. CDR3: CASSQDPARNTEAFF. In nucleotides, the CDR3 is TGCGCCAGCAGCCAAGATCCCGCCAGAAACACTGAAGCTTTCTTT.

V is TRBV25-1 and J is TRBJ2-7; D remains unclear. With 1 base removed from V and 9 bases from J, the gap between germline ends came to 7 bases. Looked up from germline, CDR1 is MGHDK and CDR2 is SYGVNS. The CDR3 runs to 11 residues. This chain's CDR3 is CASSESGPQYF. The CDR3 nucleotides are TGTGCCAGCAGTGAATCGGGTCCGCAGTACTTC.

In this sample, this clone turned up once. Here the CDR3 reads CASSLQGDPSTEAFF. CDR3 sequence (DNA): TGTGCCAGCAGTCTACAGGGGGATCCTTCCACTGAAGCTTTCTTT. The chain uses TRBV6-5 and TRBJ1-1, with 8 bases that match TRBD1. V lost 5 bases and J lost 4; bases outside the gene matches: 9. The CDR3 sequence is 15 residues long. Germline CDR1 reads MNHEY; CDR2 reads SVGAGI.

This chain links TRBV2 with TRBJ2-1; the D gene is possibly TRBD2 (5 bases). CDR1 is SNHLY and CDR2 is FYNNEI in the germline V gene. This CDR3 spans 14 amino acids. Deletions cut 8 bases from V and 8 bases from J, with 19 bases between. CDR3 DNA: TGTGCCAGCGATTTCCAAGCCGCGGGCGATGAGCAGTTCTTC. This sequence encodes CASDFQAAGDEQFF. The full variable domain, completed using reference TRBV2 and TRBJ2-1, is EPEVTQTPSHQVTQMGQEVILRCVPISNHLYFYWYRQILGQKVEFLVSFYNNEISEKSEIFDDQFSVERPDGSNFTLKIRSTKLEDSAMYFCASDFQAAGDEQFFGPGTRLTVL.